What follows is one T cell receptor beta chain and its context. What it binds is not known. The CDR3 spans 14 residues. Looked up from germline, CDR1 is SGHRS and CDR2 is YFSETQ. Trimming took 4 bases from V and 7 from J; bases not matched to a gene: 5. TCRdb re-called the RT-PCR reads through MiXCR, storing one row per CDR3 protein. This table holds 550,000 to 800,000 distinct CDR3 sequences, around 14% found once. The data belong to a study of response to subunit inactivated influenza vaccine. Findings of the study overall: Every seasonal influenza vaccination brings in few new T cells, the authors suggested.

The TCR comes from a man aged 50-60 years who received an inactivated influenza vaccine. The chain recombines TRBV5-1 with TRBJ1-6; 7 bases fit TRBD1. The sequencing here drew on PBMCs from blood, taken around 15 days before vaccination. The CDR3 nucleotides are TGCGCCAGCAGCACGGGACAGCAGAATTCACCCCTCCACTTT. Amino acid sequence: CASSTGQQNSPLHF.